This is a list of T cell receptor beta chains from one sample in a study of post-analysis software for immune sequencing data. TCRdb reanalysed the PCR reads using MiXCR and keeps one entry per CDR3 protein. Found here are around 500,000 distinct CDR3 sequences, 30% to 40% of them singletons; the top ten hold 6%. Sequencing input: blood. These receptors all stem from a girl aged 2-17 years with multiple sclerosis. The CDR3 runs from the conserved cysteine through the conserved F or W. A D gene is named only where the DNA matches it firmly. Not all rows give a size; the values are once, few, many and, for expanded clones, a class.

J gene: TRBJ2-7
D gene: TRBD2
CDR3 length: 15
V gene: TRBV27
clone size: NA
CDR3 protein: CASSPLAGGFNEQYF
CDR3 DNA: TGTGCCAGCAGTCCCCTCGCGGGGGGCTTCAACGAGCAGTACTTC

J gene: TRBJ2-5
D gene: NA
CDR3 length: 14
V gene: TRBV25-1
clone size: NA
CDR3 protein: CASSPRRGGETQYF
CDR3 DNA: TGTGCCAGCAGCCCTAGGCGAGGGGGGGAGACCCAGTACTTC

J gene: TRBJ2-3
D gene: NA
CDR3 length: 16
V gene: TRBV14
clone size: NA
CDR3 protein: CASSPPTGASTDTQYF
CDR3 DNA: TGTGCCAGCAGCCCGCCGACGGGGGCCTCCACAGATACGCAGTATTTT

J gene: TRBJ2-6
D gene: NA
CDR3 length: 18
V gene: TRBV6-1
clone size: NA
CDR3 protein: CASNVHPDSWSGANVLTF
CDR3 DNA: TGTGCCAGCAACGTGCACCCTGACAGCTGGTCTGGGGCCAACGTCCTGACTTTC

J gene: TRBJ2-7
D gene: NA
CDR3 length: 15
V gene: TRBV7-6
clone size: NA
CDR3 protein: CASSAQIGDSMEQYF
CDR3 DNA: TGTGCCAGCAGCGCCCAAATAGGGGACTCTATGGAGCAGTACTTC

J gene: TRBJ2-5
D gene: NA
CDR3 length: 12
V gene: TRBV7-9
clone size: NA
CDR3 protein: CASSLVLETQYF
CDR3 DNA: TGTGCCAGCAGCTTAGTTTTAGAGACCCAGTACTTC

J gene: TRBJ1-2
D gene: TRBD1
CDR3 length: 15
V gene: TRBV5-1
clone size: NA
CDR3 protein: CASSLGQGSPYGYTF
CDR3 DNA: TGCGCCAGCAGCTTGGGACAGGGGTCCCCCTATGGCTACACCTTC

J gene: TRBJ1-1
D gene: NA
CDR3 length: 14
V gene: TRBV29-1
clone size: NA
CDR3 protein: CSGLAGEVNTEAFF
CDR3 DNA: TGCAGCGGGCTGGCAGGGGAGGTGAACACTGAAGCTTTCTTT

J gene: TRBJ1-2
D gene: TRBD1
CDR3 length: 14
V gene: TRBV12-3/TRBV12-4
clone size: few
CDR3 protein: CASSGQGGHYGYTF
CDR3 DNA: TGTGCCAGCAGCGGACAGGGGGGTCACTATGGCTACACCTTC

J gene: TRBJ2-5
D gene: NA
CDR3 length: 16
V gene: TRBV5-6
clone size: NA
CDR3 protein: CASSSTGMGGTETQYF
CDR3 DNA: TGTGCCAGCAGCTCTACTGGTATGGGGGGAACGGAGACCCAGTACTTC

J gene: TRBJ2-1
D gene: NA
CDR3 length: 14
V gene: TRBV6-2/TRBV6-3
clone size: few
CDR3 protein: CASSYSRVGNEQFF
CDR3 DNA: TGTGCCAGCAGTTACAGCAGGGTCGGGAATGAGCAGTTCTTC

J gene: TRBJ1-4
D gene: NA
CDR3 length: 13
V gene: TRBV6-6
clone size: few
CDR3 protein: CASRAQTNEKLFF
CDR3 DNA: TGTGCCAGCAGAGCTCAAACTAATGAAAAACTGTTTTTT

J gene: TRBJ1-1
D gene: NA
CDR3 length: 14
V gene: TRBV7-2
clone size: NA
CDR3 protein: CASSYGPFHAEAFF
CDR3 DNA: TGTGCCAGCAGCTACGGACCTTTCCACGCTGAAGCTTTCTTT

J gene: TRBJ2-3
D gene: NA
CDR3 length: 15
V gene: TRBV3-1
clone size: NA
CDR3 protein: CASSPELGSTDTQYF
CDR3 DNA: TGTGCCAGCAGCCCCGAGTTGGGGAGCACAGATACGCAGTATTTT

J gene: TRBJ1-1
D gene: TRBD1
CDR3 length: 14
V gene: TRBV13
clone size: few
CDR3 protein: CASSSTGGAPEAFF
CDR3 DNA: TGTGCCAGCAGCTCTACAGGGGGCGCCCCTGAAGCTTTCTTT

J gene: TRBJ1-6
D gene: TRBD1
CDR3 length: 16
V gene: TRBV20-1
clone size: NA
CDR3 protein: CSARDIWQGVNSPLHF
CDR3 DNA: TGCAGTGCTAGAGATATTTGGCAGGGGGTTAATTCACCCCTCCACTTT

J gene: TRBJ2-4
D gene: NA
CDR3 length: 17
V gene: TRBV12-3/TRBV12-4
clone size: NA
CDR3 protein: CASSLGRGLGSKNIQYF
CDR3 DNA: TGTGCCAGCAGTTTAGGCAGGGGATTAGGATCCAAAAACATTCAGTACTTC

J gene: TRBJ1-5
D gene: NA
CDR3 length: 15
V gene: TRBV5-6
clone size: many
CDR3 protein: CASSPAGADVGPQHF
CDR3 DNA: TGTGCCAGCAGCCCGGCGGGGGCAGACGTTGGGCCCCAGCATTTT

J gene: TRBJ2-3
D gene: NA
CDR3 length: 17
V gene: TRBV4-2
clone size: NA
CDR3 protein: CASSQEHSASATDTQYF
CDR3 DNA: TGTGCCAGCAGCCAAGAACATTCAGCGTCGGCCACAGATACGCAGTATTTT

J gene: TRBJ2-3
D gene: NA
CDR3 length: 14
V gene: TRBV5-1
clone size: NA
CDR3 protein: CASSLEGVPDTQYF
CDR3 DNA: TGCGCCAGCAGCTTGGAAGGGGTCCCAGATACGCAGTATTTT

J gene: TRBJ2-3
D gene: TRBD2
CDR3 length: 17
V gene: TRBV7-9
clone size: few
CDR3 protein: CASTQPGAGGSTDTQYF
CDR3 DNA: TGTGCCAGCACCCAGCCGGGGGCGGGGGGAAGCACAGATACGCAGTATTTT

J gene: TRBJ2-3
D gene: NA
CDR3 length: 15
V gene: TRBV18
clone size: NA
CDR3 protein: CASSPIKPTTDTQYF
CDR3 DNA: TGTGCCAGCTCCCCGATTAAACCTACCACAGATACGCAGTATTTT

J gene: TRBJ2-7
D gene: NA
CDR3 length: 14
V gene: TRBV6-5
clone size: many
CDR3 protein: CASSLRDGSYEQYF
CDR3 DNA: TGTGCCAGCAGCCTCCGGGACGGCTCCTACGAGCAGTACTTC

J gene: TRBJ2-2
D gene: NA
CDR3 length: 14
V gene: TRBV7-9
clone size: NA
CDR3 protein: CASSFLENTGELFF
CDR3 DNA: TGTGCCAGCAGCTTTTTAGAAAACACCGGGGAGCTGTTTTTT

J gene: TRBJ2-7
D gene: NA
CDR3 length: 14
V gene: TRBV5-5
clone size: NA
CDR3 protein: CASSPGDWNYEQYF
CDR3 DNA: TGTGCCAGCAGCCCGGGGGACTGGAACTACGAGCAGTACTTC

J gene: TRBJ2-1
D gene: NA
CDR3 length: 14
V gene: TRBV28
clone size: NA
CDR3 protein: CASSLVDRNNEQFF
CDR3 DNA: TGTGCCAGCAGTTTAGTGGACAGAAACAATGAGCAGTTCTTC

J gene: TRBJ2-5
D gene: NA
CDR3 length: 12
V gene: TRBV5-1
clone size: few
CDR3 protein: CASSLSFETQYF
CDR3 DNA: TGCGCCAGCAGCTTGAGTTTCGAGACCCAGTACTTC

J gene: TRBJ1-4
D gene: NA
CDR3 length: 13
V gene: TRBV6-5
clone size: few
CDR3 protein: CASSYGVGEKLFF
CDR3 DNA: TGTGCCAGCAGTTACGGGGTTGGTGAAAAACTGTTTTTT

J gene: TRBJ2-1
D gene: TRBD1
CDR3 length: 14
V gene: TRBV20-1
clone size: few
CDR3 protein: CSAKDRGLNNEQFF
CDR3 DNA: TGCAGTGCTAAAGACAGGGGCTTAAACAATGAGCAGTTCTTC

J gene: TRBJ1-2
D gene: NA
CDR3 length: 14
V gene: TRBV5-1
clone size: NA
CDR3 protein: CASSLNPQVRKYTF
CDR3 DNA: TGCGCCAGCAGCTTGAATCCCCAGGTCCGAAAGTACACCTTC

J gene: TRBJ2-7
D gene: NA
CDR3 length: 15
V gene: TRBV5-1
clone size: few
CDR3 protein: CASSLTVAEPYEQYF
CDR3 DNA: TGCGCCAGCAGCTTGACTGTAGCGGAACCCTACGAGCAGTACTTC

J gene: TRBJ2-7
D gene: NA
CDR3 length: 15
V gene: TRBV6-1
clone size: few
CDR3 protein: CASSEFGGRSYEQYF
CDR3 DNA: TGTGCCAGCAGTGAATTTGGGGGACGCTCCTACGAGCAGTACTTC

J gene: TRBJ2-5
D gene: TRBD1
CDR3 length: 16
V gene: TRBV7-6
clone size: few
CDR3 protein: CASSTRKQGLEETQYF
CDR3 DNA: TGTGCCAGCAGCACACGAAAACAGGGGTTGGAAGAGACCCAGTACTTC

J gene: TRBJ1-2
D gene: NA
CDR3 length: 13
V gene: TRBV20-1
clone size: NA
CDR3 protein: CSAPESGKRGYTF
CDR3 DNA: TGCAGTGCCCCCGAATCGGGGAAGAGGGGCTACACCTTC

J gene: TRBJ2-3
D gene: NA
CDR3 length: 14
V gene: TRBV20-1
clone size: few
CDR3 protein: CSLVTGRGADTQYF
CDR3 DNA: TGCAGTTTAGTGACTGGCAGAGGTGCAGATACGCAGTATTTT

J gene: TRBJ2-7
D gene: NA
CDR3 length: 14
V gene: TRBV27
clone size: NA
CDR3 protein: CASSSGLASYEQYF
CDR3 DNA: TGTGCCAGCAGTTCAGGTCTCGCCTCCTACGAGCAGTACTTC

J gene: TRBJ1-4
D gene: TRBD1
CDR3 length: 14
V gene: TRBV20-1
clone size: NA
CDR3 protein: CSARTGATNEKLFF
CDR3 DNA: TGCAGTGCTAGGACAGGGGCTACTAATGAAAAACTGTTTTTT

J gene: TRBJ2-3
D gene: NA
CDR3 length: 15
V gene: TRBV6-5
clone size: NA
CDR3 protein: CASSYSVISGDTQYF
CDR3 DNA: TGTGCCAGCAGTTACTCTGTTATTAGCGGTGATACGCAGTATTTT

J gene: TRBJ1-2
D gene: TRBD1
CDR3 length: 13
V gene: TRBV6-6
clone size: few
CDR3 protein: CASSHQGARGYTF
CDR3 DNA: TGTGCCAGCAGTCACCAGGGGGCGCGTGGCTACACCTTC

J gene: TRBJ2-7
D gene: NA
CDR3 length: 14
V gene: TRBV27
clone size: NA
CDR3 protein: CASSLSWGVGEQYF
CDR3 DNA: TGTGCCAGCAGTTTATCTTGGGGGGTGGGTGAGCAGTACTTC

J gene: TRBJ2-3
D gene: NA
CDR3 length: 15
V gene: TRBV10-2
clone size: NA
CDR3 protein: CASSSSARGTDTQYF
CDR3 DNA: TGCGCCAGCAGTTCCTCGGCGCGGGGCACAGATACGCAGTATTTT

J gene: TRBJ1-5
D gene: NA
CDR3 length: 16
V gene: TRBV12-3/TRBV12-4
clone size: few
CDR3 protein: CASSLATPGNNQPQHF
CDR3 DNA: TGTGCCAGCAGTTTAGCGACCCCCGGAAACAATCAGCCCCAGCATTTT

J gene: TRBJ1-5
D gene: NA
CDR3 length: 16
V gene: TRBV24-1
clone size: few
CDR3 protein: CATSDTSGTINQPQHF
CDR3 DNA: TGTGCCACCAGTGATACCTCCGGGACGATCAATCAGCCCCAGCATTTT

J gene: TRBJ2-7
D gene: TRBD2
CDR3 length: 15
V gene: TRBV25-1
clone size: NA
CDR3 protein: CASSESGGPSYEQYF
CDR3 DNA: TGTGCCAGCAGTGAGAGCGGGGGGCCATCCTACGAGCAGTACTTC

J gene: TRBJ1-2
D gene: NA
CDR3 length: 14
V gene: TRBV7-8
clone size: NA
CDR3 protein: CASSFSSQDYGYTF
CDR3 DNA: TGTGCCAGCAGCTTTTCCTCGCAGGACTATGGCTACACCTTC

J gene: TRBJ2-1
D gene: NA
CDR3 length: 15
V gene: TRBV12-3/TRBV12-4
clone size: NA
CDR3 protein: CASSLGGLPQGEQFF
CDR3 DNA: TGTGCCAGCAGTTTAGGGGGACTACCCCAGGGGGAGCAGTTCTTC

J gene: TRBJ2-5
D gene: TRBD2
CDR3 length: 16
V gene: TRBV4-1
clone size: few
CDR3 protein: CASSQVISGAQETQYF
CDR3 DNA: TGCGCCAGCAGCCAAGTTATTAGCGGGGCCCAAGAGACCCAGTACTTC

J gene: TRBJ2-3
D gene: NA
CDR3 length: 13
V gene: TRBV29-1
clone size: few
CDR3 protein: CSVEDLRADTQYF
CDR3 DNA: TGCAGCGTTGAAGATCTCAGAGCAGATACGCAGTATTTT

J gene: TRBJ2-5
D gene: NA
CDR3 length: 14
V gene: TRBV4-2
clone size: few
CDR3 protein: CASSQDAGKRTQYF
CDR3 DNA: TGTGCCAGCAGCCAAGATGCAGGGAAGAGGACCCAGTACTTC

J gene: TRBJ2-7
D gene: TRBD1
CDR3 length: 18
V gene: TRBV11-1
clone size: NA
CDR3 protein: CASSLDVGQLVLGYEQYF
CDR3 DNA: TGTGCCAGCAGCTTAGATGTGGGACAGCTCGTGCTTGGGTACGAGCAGTACTTC

J gene: TRBJ2-5
D gene: NA
CDR3 length: 13
V gene: TRBV29-1
clone size: few
CDR3 protein: CSVEGQGPEAQYF
CDR3 DNA: TGCAGCGTTGAAGGTCAGGGGCCCGAGGCCCAGTACTTC

J gene: TRBJ2-3
D gene: TRBD2
CDR3 length: 15
V gene: TRBV4-1
clone size: NA
CDR3 protein: CASSRGAGAADTQYF
CDR3 DNA: TGCGCCAGCAGCCGGGGAGCGGGGGCTGCAGATACGCAGTATTTT

J gene: TRBJ2-7
D gene: NA
CDR3 length: 13
V gene: TRBV20-1
clone size: NA
CDR3 protein: CSARGISYNEQYF
CDR3 DNA: TGCAGTGCTAGGGGGATCTCCTACAATGAGCAGTACTTC

J gene: TRBJ2-7
D gene: TRBD1
CDR3 length: 15
V gene: TRBV9
clone size: few
CDR3 protein: CASSVTGDLSYEQYF
CDR3 DNA: TGTGCCAGCAGCGTTACAGGGGATCTCTCCTACGAGCAGTACTTC

J gene: TRBJ1-1
D gene: TRBD1
CDR3 length: 14
V gene: TRBV29-1
clone size: NA
CDR3 protein: CSVESGTGDTEAFF
CDR3 DNA: TGCAGCGTTGAATCCGGGACAGGGGATACTGAAGCTTTCTTT

J gene: TRBJ2-5
D gene: NA
CDR3 length: 15
V gene: TRBV20-1
clone size: NA
CDR3 protein: CSARGVAGLGETQYF
CDR3 DNA: TGCAGTGCTAGAGGAGTAGCCGGGTTGGGAGAGACCCAGTACTTC